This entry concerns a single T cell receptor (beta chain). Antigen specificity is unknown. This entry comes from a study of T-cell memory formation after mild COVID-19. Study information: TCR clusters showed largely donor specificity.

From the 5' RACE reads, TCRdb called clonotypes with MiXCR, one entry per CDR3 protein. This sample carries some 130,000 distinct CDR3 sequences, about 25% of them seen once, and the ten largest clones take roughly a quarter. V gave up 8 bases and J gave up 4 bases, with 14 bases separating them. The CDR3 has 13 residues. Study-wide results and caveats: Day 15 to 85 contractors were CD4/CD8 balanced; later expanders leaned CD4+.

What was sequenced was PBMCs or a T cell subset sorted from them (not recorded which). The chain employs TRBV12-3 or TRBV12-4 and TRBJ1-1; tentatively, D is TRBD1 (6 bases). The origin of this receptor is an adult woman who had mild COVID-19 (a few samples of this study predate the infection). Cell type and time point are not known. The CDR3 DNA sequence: TGTGCCAGCGAGGGGGGCTTTGGCACTGAAGCTTTCTTT. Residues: CASEGGFGTEAFF.